This entry is about one T cell receptor beta chain. What it binds is not known. The sample comes from a study of T-cell reconstitution after alpha-beta-depleted transplantation in children. Study-level points and caveats: Once a year had passed after transplant, T-cell counts and diversity came mostly from newly produced T cells.

The TCRbeta library was prepared with unique molecular identifiers. TCRdb called the PCR reads again in MiXCR, with one record for every CDR3 protein. The profile shows about 980,000 distinct CDR3 sequences, around 30% of them singletons. This CDR3 is 18 amino acids long. In germline, CDR1 is MDHEN, CDR2 SYDVKM. Trimming shortened V by 6 bases and J by 3 bases, and 24 bases separated the two germline ends. The V call is TRBV28, the J call TRBJ1-3; no definite D call. Sample: PBMCs, mostly from graft donor cells, taken 360 days after TCRalphabeta/CD19-depleted stem cell transplant. This receptor was identified in a boy younger than two who had a stem cell transplant for SCID, so the T cells may come from the graft donor. This chain's CDR3 is CASSPLSGSRGSGNTIYF. DNA for the CDR3: TGTGCCAGCAGCCCACTCTCCGGGTCCCGAGGTAGTGGAAACACCATATATTTT.